These 20 T cell receptor beta chains share one sample of origin, sequenced in a study of CD8+CD57+ T cells in acquired aplastic anemia. Profiles of TCR beta VDJ and CDR3 were generated from a genomic DNA template. MiXCR, run by TCRdb on the reads, gives a single entry per CDR3 protein. The sample gives some 170,000 distinct CDR3 sequences, around 50% of which show up once; 0.85% to 1.3% is in the top ten. Those patients picked for sequencing had displayed CD8+CD57+ cell expansion on flow cytometry. What was sequenced was sorted CD4+, CD8+, or CD8+CD57+ T cells (not recorded which) from PBMCs. Source of these receptors: a human donor with aplastic anemia.

The V gene is TRBV10-3, the J gene TRBJ1-2; perhaps TRBD1 as D (5 bases). Trimming stripped 0 bases from V and 4 bases from J, with 9 bases between. The CDR3 has 14 amino acids. CDR1 and CDR2 from the germline V gene are ENHRY and SYGVKD. Here the CDR3 reads CAISESVGGYGYTF. CDR3 nucleotide sequence: TGTGCCATCAGTGAGTCTGTTGGGGGCTATGGCTACACCTTC.

Ten or more counts support this clonotype. CDR3 coding DNA: TGTGCCAGCAGCTTACCGGACATCGCTCGAAGGGATACGCAGTATTTT. It specifies CASSLPDIARRDTQYF. The rearrangement joins TRBV11-1 to TRBJ2-3; D possibly corresponds to TRBD1 (5 bases). Germline loops: CDR1 SGHAT, CDR2 FQDESV (reference sequence). Trimming pared 2 bases from V and 6 bases from J, leaving 18 bases between. This CDR3 contains 16 residues.

This clonotype has ten or more counts. J is TRBJ2-1 and V is TRBV7-9, with D unclear. Germline CDR1 is SEHNR and CDR2 is FQNEAQ (reference sequence). Trimming took off 5 bases at V and 4 bases at J, with 15 bases between the two ends. The CDR3 covers 15 residues. CDR3 sequence: CASSLQRASYNEQFF. CDR3 in DNA: TGTGCCAGCAGCCTTCAACGGGCGAGTTACAATGAGCAGTTCTTC.

This clonotype has more than one count but fewer than ten. The genes are TRBV10-1 and TRBJ2-7, with D possibly matching TRBD2 (7 bases). The CDR3 has 15 residues. Germline-derived CDR1 and CDR2 are WNHNN and SYGVQD (reference sequence). V lost 4 bases and J 6 bases, leaving 19 bases between the germline ends. CDR3 DNA sequence: TGCGCCAGCAGTGTGGGGGCGGCGGGAGAAATCGAGCAGTACTTC. Protein product: CASSVGAAGEIEQYF.

The V gene is TRBV11-2, the J gene TRBJ1-2; TRBD1 is a possible D gene (5 bases). Trimming removed 5 bases at V and 8 bases at J, with 15 bases between. Germline V gives CDR1 SGHAT, CDR2 FQNNGV. The CDR3 length is 13 residues. The CDR3 coding sequence is TGTGCCAGCAGCGGGGCAGGTTTGGGCGGCTACACCTTC. Its translation: CASSGAGLGGYTF.

Comment on this clonotype: Compared with germline, one end of the junction differs, possibly owing to a read error. The chain has TRBV2 and TRBJ2-2, with a possible D match to TRBD2 (6 bases). Germline CDR1 and CDR2: SNHLY and FYNNEI. This CDR3 region has 15 residues. CDR3 coding DNA: TGTGCCGGCAGTATAAGGGAGGCGAACACCGGGGAGCTGTTTTTT. This codes for CAGSIREANTGELFF.

This clonotype was seen at least ten times. The chain couples TRBV12-3 or TRBV12-4 to TRBJ1-5; 7 nucleotides align to TRBD1. V lost 2 bases and J lost 7; bases outside the gene matches: 20. The CDR3 is 19 amino acids. The chain's CDR3 is CASSLRGGYRGGRVQPQHF. The CDR3 coding sequence is TGTGCCAGCAGTTTAAGGGGGGGGTACAGGGGAGGTCGGGTACAGCCCCAGCATTTT.

In its sample, this clonotype was seen many times. The chain links TRBV25-1 to TRBJ1-4; possibly TRBD1 for D (5 bases). The length of the CDR3 is 17 residues. V was clipped by 7 bases and J by 4 bases, with 22 bases between them. Germline CDR1 and CDR2: MGHDK and SYGVNS. This CDR3 reads CASNPGRGLEDNEKLFF. The CDR3 DNA reads TGTGCCAGCAACCCCGGGAGGGGCTTGGAAGATAATGAAAAACTGTTTTTT.

J is TRBJ1-2 and V is TRBV4-1; D is ambiguous. The CDR3 has 12 residues. Germline assignment: CDR1 MGHRA and CDR2 YSYEKL. Trimming cost V 1 base and J 3 bases, with 3 bases left between them. Written as DNA, the CDR3 is TGCGCCAGCAGCCAAGTTGACTATGGCTACACCTTC. Protein sequence: CASSQVDYGYTF.

This clonotype was observed a single time. The CDR3 coding sequence is TGTGCCGGACACCAGGGTGGTACCGGGGAGCTGTTTTTT. This codes for CAGHQGGTGELFF. V is TRBV11-2 and J is TRBJ2-2; weak D call: TRBD1 (5 bases). Germline CDR1 SGHAT, CDR2 FQNNGV. Trimming pared 11 bases from V and 5 bases from J, leaving 15 bases between. The length of the CDR3 is 13 residues.

This clonotype was observed many times. The V gene is TRBV2, the J gene TRBJ2-3, with 7 bases lining up with TRBD2. Germline V gives CDR1 SNHLY, CDR2 FYNNEI. The CDR3 sequence is 14 residues long. J gave up 5 bases and V 1 base, and 3 bases lay outside the gene matches. The CDR3 DNA is TGTGCCAGCAGTGAAGGGTGGGGGGGAGATACGCAGTATTTT. Translated, it gives CASSEGWGGDTQYF.

J is TRBJ1-1 and V is TRBV20-1, with TRBD1 identical over 10 bases. Germline values: CDR1 DFQATT, CDR2 SNEGSKA (reference sequence). The length of the CDR3 is 12 residues. Losses at the gene ends were 6 bases for V and 10 bases for J; bases not matched to a gene: 8. The CDR3 DNA reads as TGCAGTGCCCGACAGGGGGCGCCGGTAGCTTTCTTT. It codes for CSARQGAPVAFF.

The rearrangement joins TRBV18 to TRBJ1-2, with D possibly TRBD1 on 5 matching bases. The CDR3 length is 16 residues. The germline V gene has CDR1 KGHSH and CDR2 LQKENI. Trimming pared 3 bases from V and 4 bases from J, leaving 18 bases between. CDR3 in amino acids: CASSPDTGRGPYGYTF. The CDR3 DNA sequence: TGTGCCAGCTCACCGGACACGGGTCGGGGCCCCTATGGCTACACCTTC.

Concerning this clonotype: Because the CDR3 is missing its conserved closing phenylalanine or tryptophan, this is likely a read error. J is TRBJ2-1 and V is TRBV15; D assignment may be TRBD1 or TRBD2 (7 bases each). The CDR3 is made up of 18 amino acids. Germline lookup yields CDR1 LNHNV and CDR2 YYDKDF (reference sequence). CDR3 coding DNA: TGTGCCACCAGCAGAGATGAGTGGGGGGGGACAGACGACAATCAGCAGTTCTCC. It translates to CATSRDEWGGTDDNQQFS.

The chain recombines TRBV7-3 with TRBJ2-1, with D perhaps TRBD1 (6 bases). In germline, CDR1 is SGHTA, CDR2 FQGTGA. This CDR3 is built from 14 residues. Trimming took off 5 bases at V and 4 bases at J, with 12 bases between the two ends. The DNA for the CDR3 is TGTGCCAGCAGCATAAACAGGGCGTACAATGAGCAGTTCTTC. Translating gives CASSINRAYNEQFF.

Details on this clonotype: A read error may produce the germline difference seen at one junction end. This sequence joins TRBV10-1 and TRBJ2-1; D perhaps matches TRBD2 (6 bases). CDR1 is WNHNN, CDR2 SYGVQD, per germline (reference sequence). This CDR3 has 13 residues. As DNA, the CDR3 is TGCGCCATCAGTAGCGGCTCCTACAATGAGCAGTTCTTC. Protein product: CAISSGSYNEQFF.

The V and J genes are TRBV15 and TRBJ2-5, with D perhaps TRBD1 (6 bases). The CDR3 spans 16 residues. Looked up from germline, CDR1 is LNHNV and CDR2 is YYDKDF (reference sequence). The V gene lost 1 base and the J gene lost 2 bases, with 14 bases spanning the gap. CDR3 coding DNA: TGTGCCACCAGCAGAGGCACAGGGTTAGCGCAAGAGACCCAGTACTTC. Translated, it gives CATSRGTGLAQETQYF.

The V and J genes are TRBV29-1 and TRBJ2-2; maybe TRBD1 (5 bases). CDR3 size: 12 residues. V was pared by 2 bases and J by 7 bases, with 8 bases between. Germline CDR1 SQVTM, CDR2 ANQGSEA. CDR3 loop: CSVEKGRGELFF. The CDR3 DNA reads as TGCAGCGTTGAAAAGGGGCGCGGGGAGCTGTTTTTT.

The chain couples TRBV11-1 to TRBJ1-1, with 8 bases lining up with TRBD1. Germline lookup yields CDR1 SGHAT and CDR2 FQDESV (reference sequence). The J segment lost 3 bases and the V segment lost 1 base, leaving 7 bases of the junction unmatched. The CDR3 runs to 16 residues. The CDR3 loop is CASSLEGQDAYTEAFF. The CDR3 DNA reads as TGTGCCAGCAGCTTAGAGGGACAGGATGCTTACACTGAAGCTTTCTTT.

This clonotype has ten or more counts. The rearrangement uses TRBV11-2 and TRBJ1-2; 9 positions agree with TRBD1. The V and J ends lost 6 bases and 7 bases, in that order; junction bases with no gene match: 9. CDR1 and CDR2 (germline): SGHAT, FQNNGV. This CDR3 spans 14 amino acids. The chain's CDR3 is CASRRQGGRIGYTF. For the CDR3, the DNA is TGTGCCAGCAGACGACAGGGGGGCCGAATTGGCTACACCTTC.